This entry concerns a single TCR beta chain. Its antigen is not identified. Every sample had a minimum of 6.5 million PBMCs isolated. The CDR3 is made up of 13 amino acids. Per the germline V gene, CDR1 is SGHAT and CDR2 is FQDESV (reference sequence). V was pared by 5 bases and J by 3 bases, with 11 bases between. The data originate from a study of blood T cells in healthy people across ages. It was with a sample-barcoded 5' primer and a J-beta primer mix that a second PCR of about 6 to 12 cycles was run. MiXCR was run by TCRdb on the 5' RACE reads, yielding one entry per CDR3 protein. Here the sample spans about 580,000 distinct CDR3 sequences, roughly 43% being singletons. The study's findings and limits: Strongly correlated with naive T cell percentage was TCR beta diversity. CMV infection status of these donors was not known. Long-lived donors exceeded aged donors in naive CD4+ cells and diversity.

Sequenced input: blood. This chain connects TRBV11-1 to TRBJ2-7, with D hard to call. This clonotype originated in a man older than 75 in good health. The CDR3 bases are TGTGCCAGCAGCATTCCGGAGAGCTACGAGCAGTACTTC. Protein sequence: CASSIPESYEQYF.